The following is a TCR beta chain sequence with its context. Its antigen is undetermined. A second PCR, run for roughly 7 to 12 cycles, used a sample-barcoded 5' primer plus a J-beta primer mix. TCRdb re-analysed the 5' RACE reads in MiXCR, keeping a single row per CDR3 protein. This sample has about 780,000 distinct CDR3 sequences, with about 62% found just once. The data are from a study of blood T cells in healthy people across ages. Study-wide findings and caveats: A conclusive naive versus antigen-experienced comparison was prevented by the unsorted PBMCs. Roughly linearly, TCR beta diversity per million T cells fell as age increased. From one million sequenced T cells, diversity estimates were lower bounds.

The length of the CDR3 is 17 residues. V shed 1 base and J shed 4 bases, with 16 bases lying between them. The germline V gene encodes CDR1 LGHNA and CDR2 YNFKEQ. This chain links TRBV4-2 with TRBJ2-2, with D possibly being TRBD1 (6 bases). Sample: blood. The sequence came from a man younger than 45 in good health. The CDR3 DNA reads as TGTGCCAGCAGCCAAGCACCGAGGGGGTTGGGCACCGGGGAGCTGTTTTTT. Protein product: CASSQAPRGLGTGELFF.